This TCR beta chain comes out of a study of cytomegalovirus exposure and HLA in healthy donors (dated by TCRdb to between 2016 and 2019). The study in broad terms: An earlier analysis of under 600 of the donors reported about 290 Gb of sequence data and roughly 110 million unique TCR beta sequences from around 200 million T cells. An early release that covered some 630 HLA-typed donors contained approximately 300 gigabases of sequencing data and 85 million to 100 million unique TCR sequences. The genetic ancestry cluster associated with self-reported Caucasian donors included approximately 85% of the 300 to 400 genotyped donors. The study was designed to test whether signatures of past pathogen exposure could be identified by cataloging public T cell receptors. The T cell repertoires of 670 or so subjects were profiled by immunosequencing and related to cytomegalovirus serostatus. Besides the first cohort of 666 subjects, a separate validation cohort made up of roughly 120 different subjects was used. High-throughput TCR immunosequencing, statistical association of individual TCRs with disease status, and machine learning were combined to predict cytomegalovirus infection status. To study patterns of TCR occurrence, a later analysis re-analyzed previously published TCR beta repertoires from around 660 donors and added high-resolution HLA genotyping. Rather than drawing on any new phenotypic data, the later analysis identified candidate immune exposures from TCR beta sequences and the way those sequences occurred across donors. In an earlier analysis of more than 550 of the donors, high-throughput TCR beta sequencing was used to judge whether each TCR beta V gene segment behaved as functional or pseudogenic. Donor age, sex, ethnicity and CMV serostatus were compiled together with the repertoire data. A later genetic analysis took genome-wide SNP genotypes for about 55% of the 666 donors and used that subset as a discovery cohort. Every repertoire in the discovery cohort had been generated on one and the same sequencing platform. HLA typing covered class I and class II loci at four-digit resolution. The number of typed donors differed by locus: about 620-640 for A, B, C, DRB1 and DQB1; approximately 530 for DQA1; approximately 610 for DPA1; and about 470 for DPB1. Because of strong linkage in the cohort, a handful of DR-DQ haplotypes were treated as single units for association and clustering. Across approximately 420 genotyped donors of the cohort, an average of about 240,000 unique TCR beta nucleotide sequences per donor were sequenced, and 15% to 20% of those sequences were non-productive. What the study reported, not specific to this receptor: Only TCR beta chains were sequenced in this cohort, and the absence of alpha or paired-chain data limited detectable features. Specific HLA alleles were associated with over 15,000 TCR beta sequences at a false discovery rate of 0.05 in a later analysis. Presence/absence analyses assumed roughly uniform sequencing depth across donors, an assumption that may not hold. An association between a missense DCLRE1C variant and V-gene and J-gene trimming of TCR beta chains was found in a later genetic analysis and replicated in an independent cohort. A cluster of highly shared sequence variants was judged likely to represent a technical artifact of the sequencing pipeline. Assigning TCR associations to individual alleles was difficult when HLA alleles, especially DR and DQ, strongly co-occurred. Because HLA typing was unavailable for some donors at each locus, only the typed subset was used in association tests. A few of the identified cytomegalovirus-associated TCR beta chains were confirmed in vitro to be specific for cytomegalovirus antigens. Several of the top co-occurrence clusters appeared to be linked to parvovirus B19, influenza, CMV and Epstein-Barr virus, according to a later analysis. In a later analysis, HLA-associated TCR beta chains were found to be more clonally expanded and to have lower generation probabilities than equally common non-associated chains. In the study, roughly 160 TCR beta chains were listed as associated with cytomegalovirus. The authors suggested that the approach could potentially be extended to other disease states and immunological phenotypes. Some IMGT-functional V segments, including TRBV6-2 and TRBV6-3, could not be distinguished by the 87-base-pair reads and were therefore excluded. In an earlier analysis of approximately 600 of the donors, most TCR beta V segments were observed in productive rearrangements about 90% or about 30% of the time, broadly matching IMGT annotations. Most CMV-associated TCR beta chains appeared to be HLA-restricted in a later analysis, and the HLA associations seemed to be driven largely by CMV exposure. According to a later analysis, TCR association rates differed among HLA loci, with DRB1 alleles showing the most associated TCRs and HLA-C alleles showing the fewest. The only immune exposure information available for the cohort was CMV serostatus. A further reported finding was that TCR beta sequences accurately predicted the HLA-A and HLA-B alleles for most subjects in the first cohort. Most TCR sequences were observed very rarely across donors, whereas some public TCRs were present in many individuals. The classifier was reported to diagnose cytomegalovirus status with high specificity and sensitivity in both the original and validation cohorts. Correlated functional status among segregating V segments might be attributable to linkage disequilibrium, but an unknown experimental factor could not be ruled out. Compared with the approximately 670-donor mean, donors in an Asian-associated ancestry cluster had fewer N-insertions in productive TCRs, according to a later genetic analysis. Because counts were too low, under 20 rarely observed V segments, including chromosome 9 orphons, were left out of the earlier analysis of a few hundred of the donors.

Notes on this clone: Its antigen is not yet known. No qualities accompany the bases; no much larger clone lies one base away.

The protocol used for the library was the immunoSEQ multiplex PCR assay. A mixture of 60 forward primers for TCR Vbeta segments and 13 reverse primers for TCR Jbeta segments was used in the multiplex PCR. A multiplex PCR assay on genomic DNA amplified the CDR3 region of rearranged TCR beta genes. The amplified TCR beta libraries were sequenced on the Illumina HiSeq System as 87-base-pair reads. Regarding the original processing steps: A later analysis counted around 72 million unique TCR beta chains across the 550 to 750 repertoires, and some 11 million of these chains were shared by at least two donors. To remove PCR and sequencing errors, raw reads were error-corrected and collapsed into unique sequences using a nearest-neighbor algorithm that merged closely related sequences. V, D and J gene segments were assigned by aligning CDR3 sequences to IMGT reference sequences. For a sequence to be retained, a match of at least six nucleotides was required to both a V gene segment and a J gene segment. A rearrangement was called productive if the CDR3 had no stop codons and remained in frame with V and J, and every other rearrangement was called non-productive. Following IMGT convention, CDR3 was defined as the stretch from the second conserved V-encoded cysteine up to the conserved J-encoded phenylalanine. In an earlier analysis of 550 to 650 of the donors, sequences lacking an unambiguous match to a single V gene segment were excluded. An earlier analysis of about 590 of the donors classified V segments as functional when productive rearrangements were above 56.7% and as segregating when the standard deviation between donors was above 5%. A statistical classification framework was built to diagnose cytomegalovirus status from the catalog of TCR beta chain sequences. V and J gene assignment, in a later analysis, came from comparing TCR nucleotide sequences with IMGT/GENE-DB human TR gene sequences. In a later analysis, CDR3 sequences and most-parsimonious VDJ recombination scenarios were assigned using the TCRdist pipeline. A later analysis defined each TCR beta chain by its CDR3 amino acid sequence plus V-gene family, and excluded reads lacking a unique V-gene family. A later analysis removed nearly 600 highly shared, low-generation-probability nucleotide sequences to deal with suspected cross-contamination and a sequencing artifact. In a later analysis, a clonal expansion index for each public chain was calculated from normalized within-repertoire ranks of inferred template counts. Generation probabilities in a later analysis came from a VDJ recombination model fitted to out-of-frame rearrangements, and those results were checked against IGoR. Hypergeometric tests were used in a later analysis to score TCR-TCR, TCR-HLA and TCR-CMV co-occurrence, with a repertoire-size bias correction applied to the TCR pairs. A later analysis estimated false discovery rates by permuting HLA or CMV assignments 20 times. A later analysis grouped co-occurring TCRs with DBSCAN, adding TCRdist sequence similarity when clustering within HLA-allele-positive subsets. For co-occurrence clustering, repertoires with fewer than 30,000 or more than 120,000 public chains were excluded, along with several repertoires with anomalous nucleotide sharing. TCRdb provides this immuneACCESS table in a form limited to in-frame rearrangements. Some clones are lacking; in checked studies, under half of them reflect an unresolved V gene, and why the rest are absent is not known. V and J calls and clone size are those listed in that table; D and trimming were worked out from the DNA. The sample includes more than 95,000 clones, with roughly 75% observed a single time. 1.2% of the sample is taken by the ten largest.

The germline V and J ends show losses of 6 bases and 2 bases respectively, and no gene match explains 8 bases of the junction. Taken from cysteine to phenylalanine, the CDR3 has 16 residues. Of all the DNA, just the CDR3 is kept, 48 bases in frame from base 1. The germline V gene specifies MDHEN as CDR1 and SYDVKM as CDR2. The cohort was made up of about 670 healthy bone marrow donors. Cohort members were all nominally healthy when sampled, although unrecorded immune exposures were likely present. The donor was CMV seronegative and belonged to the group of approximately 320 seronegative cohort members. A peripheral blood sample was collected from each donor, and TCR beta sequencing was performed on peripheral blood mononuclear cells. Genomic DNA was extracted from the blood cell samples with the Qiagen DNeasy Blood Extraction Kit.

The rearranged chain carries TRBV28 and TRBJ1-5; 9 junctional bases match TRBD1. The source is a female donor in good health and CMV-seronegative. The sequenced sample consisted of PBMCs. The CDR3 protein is CASRGNRGHGNQPQHF. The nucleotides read TGTGCCAGCAGAGGTAACAGGGGGCATGGCAATCAGCCCCAGCATTTT.